This T cell receptor (beta chain) emerged from a study of cytomegalovirus exposure and HLA in healthy donors. Study-wide context: The use of the same platform for the 100 to 150 validation repertoires and the approximately 670 first-cohort repertoires was reported by a later analysis.

Measured with immunoSEQ multiplex PCR; TCRdb has only the in-frame clones, and not every one. Of fewer than 100,000 clones in the sample, roughly 94% were seen once. V was pared by 2 bases and J by 7 bases, with 9 bases between. The CDR3 is 14 amino acids. Per the germline V gene, CDR1 is SGHNT and CDR2 is YENEEA. Input material: PBMCs. The sequence came from a young woman in good health and CMV-seropositive. This chain uses TRBV11-3 with TRBJ1-6; D remains unclear. CDR3 protein: CASSLSGTNSPLHF. The CDR3 DNA reads TGTGCCAGCAGCTTATCAGGAACCAATTCACCCCTCCACTTT. The full variable domain, rest sourced from reference TRBV11-3 and TRBJ1-6, is EAGVVQSPRYKIIEKKQPVAFWCNPISGHNTLYWYLQNLGQGPELLIRYENEEAVDDSQLPKDRFSAERLKGVDSTLKIQPAELGDSAVYLCASSLSGTNSPLHFGNGTRLTVT.